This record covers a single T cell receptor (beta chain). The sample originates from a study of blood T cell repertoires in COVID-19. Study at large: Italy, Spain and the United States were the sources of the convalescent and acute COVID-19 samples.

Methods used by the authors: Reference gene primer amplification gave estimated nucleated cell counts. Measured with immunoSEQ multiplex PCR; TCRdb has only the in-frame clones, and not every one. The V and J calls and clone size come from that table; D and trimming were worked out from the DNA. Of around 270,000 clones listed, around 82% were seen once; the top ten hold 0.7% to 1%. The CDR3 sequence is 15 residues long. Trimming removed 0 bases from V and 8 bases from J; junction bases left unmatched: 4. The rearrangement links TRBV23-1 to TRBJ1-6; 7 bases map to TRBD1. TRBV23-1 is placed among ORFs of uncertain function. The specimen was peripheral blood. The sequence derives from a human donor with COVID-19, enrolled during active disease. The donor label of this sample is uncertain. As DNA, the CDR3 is TGCGCCAGCAGTCAATCGGACAGGAACCATTCACCCCTCCACTTT. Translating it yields CASSQSDRNHSPLHF.